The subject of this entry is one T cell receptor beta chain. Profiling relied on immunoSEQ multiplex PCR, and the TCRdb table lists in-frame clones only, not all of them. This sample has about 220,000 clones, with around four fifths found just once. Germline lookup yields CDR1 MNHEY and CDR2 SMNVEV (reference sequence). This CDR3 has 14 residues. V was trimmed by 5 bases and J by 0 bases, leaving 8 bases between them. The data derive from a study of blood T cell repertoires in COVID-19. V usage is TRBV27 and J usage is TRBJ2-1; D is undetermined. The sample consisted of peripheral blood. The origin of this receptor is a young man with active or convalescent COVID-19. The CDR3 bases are TGTGCCAGCAGTACCCTGAGCTCCTACAATGAGCAGTTCTTC. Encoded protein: CASSTLSSYNEQFF.